The 27 T cell receptor beta chains below were found in one sample sequenced in a study of T cells in Graves' hyperthyroidism and ophthalmopathy. Amplification of TCR beta CDR3 regions was performed using RNA transcripts as template. Initially, a first-round RT-PCR of the TCR CDR3 employed the HTBI primer set. TCRdb used MiXCR to reprocess the multiplex PCR reads, holding one entry per CDR3 protein. The table records about 600,000 distinct CDR3 sequences, more than 15% of them present only once. The sample consisted of blood. The receptor set was obtained from a woman aged 40 to 50 with Graves' ophthalmopathy.

The table lists this clonotype with many counts. The junction shows a germline mismatch at one end, possibly a read error. The chain is built from TRBV5-1 and TRBJ2-7; tentatively, D is TRBD2 (6 bases). CDR1 and CDR2 (germline): SGHRS, YFSETQ. The CDR3 sequence is 15 residues long. CDR3 residues: CASSLGGVSSYEQYF. CDR3 nucleotide sequence: TGTGCCAGCAGCTTAGGAGGGGTGAGCTCCTACGAGCAGTACTTC.

V usage is TRBV6-1 and J usage is TRBJ2-5; 11 bases match TRBD1. CDR1 is MNHNS, CDR2 SASEGT, per germline. This CDR3 is 15 amino acids long. V shed 3 bases and J 5 bases; nucleotides not matched to a gene: 5. This CDR3 is CASSEDRGLGETQYF. The CDR3 coding sequence is TGTGCCAGCAGTGAGGACAGGGGGCTGGGGGAGACCCAGTACTTC.

This clonotype was seen repeatedly, ten times or more. J is TRBJ2-1 and V is TRBV28; TRBD1 matches 7 bases. The germline V gene encodes CDR1 MDHEN and CDR2 SYDVKM. The CDR3 has 15 amino acids. Trimming took 4 bases from V and 5 from J; bases not matched to a gene: 8. The CDR3, as DNA: TGTGCCAGCAGTTCGGCCGGACAGGTCAACAATGAGCAGTTCTTC. Translation: CASSSAGQVNNEQFF.

Many counts were recorded for this clonotype. The chain is built from TRBV27 and TRBJ1-5; unclear D gene. This CDR3 comprises 12 residues. Germline assignment: CDR1 MNHEY and CDR2 SMNVEV (reference sequence). V lost 8 bases and J lost 6, with 11 bases in between. The CDR3 loop reads CASAEEGQPQHF. Here the CDR3 DNA reads TGTGCCAGCGCCGAGGAGGGTCAGCCCCAGCATTTT.

This clonotype appeared many times. This rearrangement joins TRBV7-8 to TRBJ2-3; 13 bases agree with TRBD2. CDR3 length: 18 amino acids. Germline values: CDR1 SGHVS, CDR2 FQNEAQ. Unmatched junction bases numbered 7, after V lost 2 bases and J lost 2 bases. DNA for the CDR3: TGTGCCAGCAGCTTACAGGGACTAGCGGGAAGACCCACAGATACGCAGTATTTT. Translation gives CASSLQGLAGRPTDTQYF.

In its sample, this clonotype was seen a few times. A much larger clone differs by one base, so this may be a read error. The V and J genes are TRBV27 and TRBJ2-7; D ambiguous. Germline V CDR1 and CDR2: MNHEY, SMNVEV (reference sequence). Trimming shortened V by 5 bases and J by 1 base, and 15 bases separated the two germline ends. The CDR3 sequence is 15 residues long. CDR3 loop: CASSPRLAESYEQYF. CDR3 in DNA: TGTGCCAGCAGTCCCCGCCTCGCCGAGTCCTACGAGCAGTACTTC.

The chain employs TRBV7-9 and TRBJ2-6; 10 nucleotides match TRBD1. The CDR3 runs to 17 residues. Germline trimming cut 2 bases from V and 3 bases from J; bases unmatched to any gene: 4. The germline V gene has CDR1 SEHNR and CDR2 FQNEAQ (reference sequence). The CDR3: CASSLSGQGYGANVLTF. DNA of the CDR3: TGTGCCAGCAGCTTATCGGGACAGGGGTATGGGGCCAACGTCCTGACTTTC.

A note on this clonotype: One end of the junction does not line up with germline, which may come from a read error. The chain employs TRBV7-6 and TRBJ2-3; 8 bases match TRBD2. The germline V gene encodes CDR1 SGHVS and CDR2 FNYEAQ. The CDR3 is made up of 15 amino acids. This CDR3 reads CTSSLLAGSTDTQYF. The DNA for the CDR3 is TGTACCAGCAGCCTATTAGCGGGGAGCACAGATACGCAGTATTTT.

This clonotype was picked up many times. The chain has TRBV30 and TRBJ2-7, with D maybe TRBD2 (6 bases). The germline V and J ends were trimmed by 4 bases and 3 bases, with 10 bases remaining between them. The CDR3 covers 12 residues. CDR1 and CDR2 (germline): GTSNPN, SVGIG (reference sequence). CDR3 loop: CAWKLGGYEQYF. CDR3 nucleotide sequence: TGTGCCTGGAAATTGGGGGGCTACGAGCAGTACTTC.

V usage is TRBV7-9 and J usage is TRBJ2-1; D unresolved. The CDR3 length is 13 residues. The V and J ends lost 2 bases and 4 bases respectively, with 6 bases between them. Germline V gene lookup returns CDR1 SEHNR and CDR2 FQNEAQ (reference sequence). The CDR3 DNA reads as TGTGCCAGCAGCTTACTCGCTTACAATGAGCAGTTCTTC. Protein: CASSLLAYNEQFF.

This clonotype occurred many times. The chain couples TRBV27 to TRBJ1-1; the D gene is possibly TRBD1 (6 bases). Trimming removed 6 bases at V and 7 bases at J, with 21 bases between. The length of the CDR3 is 15 residues. Germline lookup yields CDR1 MNHEY and CDR2 SMNVEV (reference sequence). The chain's CDR3 is CASRYTQGSLGEAFF. Here the CDR3 DNA reads TGTGCCAGCAGGTATACTCAGGGGAGTCTGGGTGAAGCTTTCTTT.

The table lists this clonotype with a few counts. The chain is built from TRBV20-1 and TRBJ2-1, with D possibly matching TRBD1 (6 bases). Trimming removed 5 bases from V and 2 bases from J, with 10 bases in between. Looked up from germline, CDR1 is DFQATT and CDR2 is SNEGSKA (reference sequence). The CDR3 has 13 amino acids. The CDR3 is CSARNRAYNEQFF. DNA of the CDR3: TGCAGTGCTCGTAACAGGGCCTACAATGAGCAGTTCTTC.

This clonotype has just a few counts. The chain carries TRBV5-1 and TRBJ2-1, with D unclear. Between the trimmed V and J ends, which lost 7 bases and 0 bases, there was a span of 14 bases. The germline V gene encodes CDR1 SGHRS and CDR2 YFSETQ. CDR3 length equals 15 residues. CDR3 loop: CASEGQPSSYNEQFF. CDR3 DNA sequence: TGCGCCAGCGAAGGGCAGCCGAGCTCCTACAATGAGCAGTTCTTC. Complete variable domain (other parts from reference TRBV5-1 and TRBJ2-1): KAGVTQTPRYLIKTRGQQVTLSCSPISGHRSVSWYQQTPGQGLQFLFEYFSETQRNKGNFPGRFSGRQFSNSRSEMNVSTLELGDSALYLCASEGQPSSYNEQFFGPGTRLTVL.

This clonotype was observed a handful of times. The rearrangement joins TRBV30 to TRBJ1-2; D is possibly TRBD1 (5 bases). The CDR3 is made up of 13 amino acids. Trimming took 5 bases from V and 3 from J, leaving 13 bases between them. Germline CDR1 and CDR2: GTSNPN and SVGIG (reference sequence). CDR3 residues: CAWGTRADYGYTF. Here the CDR3 DNA reads TGTGCCTGGGGAACCAGGGCCGACTATGGCTACACCTTC.

This clonotype was seen many times. The chain is built from TRBV20-1 and TRBJ2-7; TRBD2 agrees at 7 bases. Trimming at V came to 3 bases and at J to 3 bases, leaving 8 bases not matched to a gene. The CDR3 has 14 amino acids. Germline CDR1 is DFQATT and CDR2 is SNEGSKA (reference sequence). The CDR3 region is CSASILAANYEQYF. The CDR3 coding sequence is TGCAGTGCTAGTATCCTAGCGGCAAACTACGAGCAGTACTTC.

The rearrangement uses TRBV3-1 and TRBJ1-4; no clear D. The germline gives CDR1 LGHDT, CDR2 YNNKEL (reference sequence). With 3 bases removed from V and 3 bases from J, the gap between germline ends came to 5 bases. The CDR3 runs 13 residues. The CDR3 nucleotides read TGTGCCAGCAGCCAGGGTTCTAATGAAAAACTGTTTTTT. Its protein product is CASSQGSNEKLFF.

V usage is TRBV27 and J usage is TRBJ1-1; D remains unclear. Germline assignment: CDR1 MNHEY and CDR2 SMNVEV (reference sequence). V was shortened by 10 bases and J by 5 bases, with 14 bases between the two germline ends. The CDR3 runs 12 residues. The CDR3 here is CATGRPGTEAFF. The CDR3 bases are TGTGCCACCGGGAGGCCCGGGACTGAAGCTTTCTTT.

At least ten counts were recorded for this clonotype. J is TRBJ1-5 and V is TRBV2; D might be TRBD1 (5 bases). Germline values: CDR1 SNHLY, CDR2 FYNNEI. The germline V and J ends were trimmed by 1 base and 2 bases, with 9 bases remaining between them. The CDR3 is 15 amino acids. The CDR3 loop reads CASSEGGSGNQPQHF. For the CDR3, the DNA is TGTGCCAGCAGTGAAGGGGGCAGCGGCAATCAGCCCCAGCATTTT. Supplemented by reference TRBV2 and TRBJ1-5, the full variable domain reads EPEVTQTPSHQVTQMGQEVILRCVPISNHLYFYWYRQILGQKVEFLVSFYNNEISEKSEIFDDQFSVERPDGSNFTLKIRSTKLEDSAMYFCASSEGGSGNQPQHFGDGTRLSIL.

The table lists this clonotype with many counts. J is TRBJ2-1 and V is TRBV6-1, with a possible D match to TRBD1 (6 bases). V gave up 6 bases and J gave up 0 bases, with 15 bases separating them. In germline, CDR1 is MNHNS, CDR2 SASEGT. The CDR3 consists of 16 residues. CDR3 region: CASSSSQGSSYNEQFF. The CDR3 nucleotides read TGTGCCAGCAGCTCCTCACAGGGAAGCTCCTACAATGAGCAGTTCTTC.

This clonotype occurred many times. This chain links TRBV28 with TRBJ1-4, with D perhaps matching TRBD1 (6 bases). V lost 5 bases to trimming and J lost 5 bases, with 18 bases between them. Germline assignment: CDR1 MDHEN and CDR2 SYDVKM. The CDR3 extends over 16 amino acids. The CDR3 region has the DNA TGTGCCAGCAGTCCCCAAATCGGGGGCCAAAATGAAAAACTGTTTTTT. As protein: CASSPQIGGQNEKLFF.

This clonotype was seen a handful of times. The rearrangement links TRBV28 to TRBJ2-7; D ambiguous. In germline, CDR1 is MDHEN, CDR2 SYDVKM. Trimming removed 5 bases at V and 6 bases at J, with 11 bases between. The CDR3 contains 12 residues. The CDR3 spells CASSGQAFEQYF. CDR3 in DNA: TGTGCCAGCAGTGGGCAGGCCTTCGAGCAGTACTTC.

This clonotype came up a few times. This clone may be a read error of a much larger clone one base away. This chain connects TRBV18 to TRBJ2-5; D unclear. This CDR3 is 13 amino acids long. Germline V gives CDR1 KGHSH, CDR2 LQKENI. CDR3 sequence: CASSPNTMETQCF. The CDR3 DNA sequence: TGTGCCAGCTCACCGAATACTATGGAGACCCAGTGCTTC.

This clonotype was seen a handful of times. The J gene is TRBJ2-1, the V gene TRBV20-1, with D uncertain. CDR1 DFQATT and CDR2 SNEGSKA come from the germline V gene (reference sequence). V was clipped by 0 bases and J by 7 bases, with 16 bases between them. The length of the CDR3 is 15 residues. CDR3: CSAREDEKVGNEQFF. As DNA, the CDR3 is TGCAGTGCTAGAGAAGATGAAAAAGTGGGAAATGAGCAGTTCTTC.

This clonotype was picked up many times. The junction departs from the called germline gene at one end, perhaps through a read error. The chain employs TRBV20-1 and TRBJ1-2, with 7 bases that match TRBD1. Germline V gives CDR1 DFQATT, CDR2 SNEGSKA (reference sequence). The CDR3 sequence is 13 residues long. This CDR3 reads CSGRQGILERYTF. Written as DNA, the CDR3 is TGCAGTGGTAGACAGGGAATACTCGAACGCTACACCTTC.

In nucleotides, the CDR3 is TGTGCCAGCAGTTTAGGGATTAGCTCCTATAATTCACCCCTCCACTTT. Translated, it gives CASSLGISSYNSPLHF. The chain has TRBV28 and TRBJ1-6; the D is unclear. Trimming shortened V by 2 bases and J by 0 bases, and 8 bases separated the two germline ends. Germline assignment: CDR1 MDHEN and CDR2 SYDVKM. The CDR3 totals 16 residues.

This clonotype was detected ten times or more. V is TRBV11-2 and J is TRBJ2-3; the D is unclear. The V gene lost 1 base and the J gene lost 4 bases, with 12 bases spanning the gap. The CDR3 is 15 amino acids. CDR1 and CDR2 (germline): SGHAT, FQNNGV. The CDR3 loop is CASSLGPSAADTQYF. Here the CDR3 DNA reads TGTGCCAGCAGCTTAGGCCCTTCGGCAGCAGATACGCAGTATTTT.

Ten or more counts support this clonotype. The J gene is TRBJ2-5, the V gene TRBV27; 8 nucleotides match TRBD2. Unmatched junction bases numbered 9, after V lost 5 bases and J lost 4 bases. This CDR3 has 15 amino acids. The germline gives CDR1 MNHEY, CDR2 SMNVEV (reference sequence). The chain's CDR3 is CASSRFSGKGETQYF. The DNA of the CDR3 is TGTGCCAGCAGTCGGTTTAGCGGGAAGGGAGAGACCCAGTACTTC.